Shown below are 7 T cell receptor beta chains from a single sample sequenced in a study of T cells after yellow fever vaccination. A single record per CDR3 protein comes from TCRdb applying MiXCR to the 5' RACE reads. The table lists a few hundred thousand distinct CDR3 sequences, around 16% of them singletons, with roughly 17% in the top ten. The input for sequencing was PBMCs, taken roughly 5 days after the first yellow fever vaccination. The origin of the receptors is a man between 18 and 35 years old who received the YFV17D yellow fever vaccine.

This clonotype came up a few times. The chain joins TRBV18 to TRBJ2-1; a weak D match, TRBD1 (6 bases). Looked up from germline, CDR1 is KGHSH and CDR2 is LQKENI. This CDR3 spans 14 amino acids. V was pared by 2 bases and J by 5 bases, with 10 bases between. CDR3 bases: TGTGCCAGCTCACCAATGGACAGCAACAATGAGCAGTTCTTC. It translates to CASSPMDSNNEQFF.

Only a few counts were recorded for this clonotype. The chain uses TRBV7-9 and TRBJ2-4; TRBD2 matches 7 bases. Germline V CDR1 and CDR2: SEHNR, FQNEAQ (reference sequence). V trimming: 2 bases; J trimming: 6 bases; junction bases outside the gene matches: 10. The CDR3 covers 16 residues. The CDR3 spells CASSLYGGIAVNIQYF. The CDR3 bases are TGTGCCAGCAGCTTATACGGGGGGATAGCGGTAAACATTCAGTACTTC.

This clonotype was seen just once. The V call is TRBV7-9, the J call TRBJ2-7, with D possibly matching TRBD1 (5 bases). Trimming took 5 bases from V and 3 from J, leaving 14 bases between them. CDR1 and CDR2 from the germline V gene are SEHNR and FQNEAQ (reference sequence). The CDR3 runs to 14 residues. In DNA form, the CDR3 reads TGTGCCAGCAGCCTAGTGGGGCCAATCTACGAGCAGTACGTC. It codes for CASSLVGPIYEQYV.

This clonotype was counted only a few times. The chain couples TRBV20-1 to TRBJ2-2; D might be TRBD1 (5 bases). Trimming took 0 bases from V and 4 from J, leaving 6 bases between them. CDR1 DFQATT and CDR2 SNEGSKA come from the germline V gene (reference sequence). The CDR3 covers 13 residues. Here the CDR3 DNA reads TGCAGTGCTAGAGAGACAGTCACCGGGGAGCTGTTTTTT. It is translated as CSARETVTGELFF.

The rearrangement uses TRBV5-4 and TRBJ2-1; 9 nucleotides match TRBD2. After removal of 4 bases from V and 6 bases from J, the junction contained 11 bases not matched to a gene. Germline V gives CDR1 SGHNT, CDR2 YYREEE (reference sequence). The CDR3 runs to 16 residues. In nucleotides, the CDR3 is TGTGCCAGCAGCCCCCCCGGGACTAGCTGGTCCAATGAGCAGTTCTTC. It codes for CASSPPGTSWSNEQFF.

The chain carries TRBV6-5 and TRBJ2-7; no clear D gene. V dropped 2 bases and J dropped 1 base, with 6 bases sitting between them. Germline values: CDR1 MNHEY, CDR2 SVGAGI. The CDR3 is 13 residues long. CDR3 loop: CASSYSQSYEQYF. CDR3 in DNA: TGTGCCAGCAGTTACAGCCAATCCTACGAGCAGTACTTC.

This sequence joins TRBV6-2 or TRBV6-3 and TRBJ2-7; no reliable D call. Germline values: CDR1 MNHEY, CDR2 SVGEGT. The V and J ends lost 7 bases and 4 bases respectively, with 17 bases between them. This CDR3 is built from 14 residues. The CDR3 DNA is TGTGCCAGCAATCTACAACCGTTGCTGTACGAGCAGTACTTC. It encodes CASNLQPLLYEQYF.